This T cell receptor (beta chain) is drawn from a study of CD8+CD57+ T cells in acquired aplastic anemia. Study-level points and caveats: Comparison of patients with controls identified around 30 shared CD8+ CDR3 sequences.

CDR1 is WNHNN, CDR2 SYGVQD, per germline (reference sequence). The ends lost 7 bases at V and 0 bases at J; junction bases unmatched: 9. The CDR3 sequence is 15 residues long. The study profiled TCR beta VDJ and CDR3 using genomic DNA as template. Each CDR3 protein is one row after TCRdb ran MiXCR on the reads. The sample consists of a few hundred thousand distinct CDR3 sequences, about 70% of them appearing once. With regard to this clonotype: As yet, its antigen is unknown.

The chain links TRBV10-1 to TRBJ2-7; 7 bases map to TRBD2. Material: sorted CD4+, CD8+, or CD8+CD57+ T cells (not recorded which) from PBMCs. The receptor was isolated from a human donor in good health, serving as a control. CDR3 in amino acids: CASKDQAGISYEQYF. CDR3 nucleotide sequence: TGCGCCAGCAAGGATCAAGCGGGAATCTCCTACGAGCAGTACTTC.